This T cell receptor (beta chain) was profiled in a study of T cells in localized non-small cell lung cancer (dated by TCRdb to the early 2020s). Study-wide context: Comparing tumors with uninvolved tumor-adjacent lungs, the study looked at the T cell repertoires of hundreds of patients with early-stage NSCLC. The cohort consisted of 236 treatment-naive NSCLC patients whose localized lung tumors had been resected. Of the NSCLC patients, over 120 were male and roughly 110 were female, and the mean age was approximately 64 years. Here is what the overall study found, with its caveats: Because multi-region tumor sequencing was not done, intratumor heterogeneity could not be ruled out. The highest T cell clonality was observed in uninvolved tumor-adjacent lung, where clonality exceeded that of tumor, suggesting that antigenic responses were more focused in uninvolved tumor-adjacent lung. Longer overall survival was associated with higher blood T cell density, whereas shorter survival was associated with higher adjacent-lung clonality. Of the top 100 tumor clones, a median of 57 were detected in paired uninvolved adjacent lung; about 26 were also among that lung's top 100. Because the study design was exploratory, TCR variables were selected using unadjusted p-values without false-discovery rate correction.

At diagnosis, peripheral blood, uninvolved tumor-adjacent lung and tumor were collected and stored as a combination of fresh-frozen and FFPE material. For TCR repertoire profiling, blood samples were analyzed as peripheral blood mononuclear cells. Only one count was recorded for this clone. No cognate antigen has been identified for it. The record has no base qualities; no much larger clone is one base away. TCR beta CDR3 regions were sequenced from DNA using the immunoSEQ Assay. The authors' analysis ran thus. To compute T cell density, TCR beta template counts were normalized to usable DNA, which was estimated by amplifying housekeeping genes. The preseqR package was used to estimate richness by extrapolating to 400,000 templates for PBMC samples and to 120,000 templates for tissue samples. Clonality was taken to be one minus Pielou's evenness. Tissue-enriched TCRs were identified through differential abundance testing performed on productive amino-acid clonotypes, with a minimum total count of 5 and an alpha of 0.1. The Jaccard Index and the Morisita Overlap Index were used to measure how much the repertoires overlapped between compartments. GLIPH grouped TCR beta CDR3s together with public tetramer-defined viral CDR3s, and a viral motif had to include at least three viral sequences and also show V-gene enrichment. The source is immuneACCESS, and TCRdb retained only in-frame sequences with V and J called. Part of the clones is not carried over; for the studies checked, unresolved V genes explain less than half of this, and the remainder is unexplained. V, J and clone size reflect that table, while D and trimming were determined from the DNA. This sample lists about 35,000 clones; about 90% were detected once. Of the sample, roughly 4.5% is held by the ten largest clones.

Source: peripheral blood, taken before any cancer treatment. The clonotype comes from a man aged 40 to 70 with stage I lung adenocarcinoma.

The sequenced DNA is TGTGCCAGCAGTTACTCGAACATGTACACTGAAGCTTTCTTT. Its coded protein is CASSYSNMYTEAFF. The receptor chain draws on TRBV6-6 and TRBJ1-1; too little of a D gene remains to name it. At the junction V is shortened by 0 bases and J by 3 bases, with 8 bases in between. There are 14 amino acids in the CDR3, from cysteine to phenylalanine inclusive. CDR3 DNA is the only sequence kept; it has 42 bases, read in frame from the first base. Reading the germline V gene (reference sequence) gives CDR1 MNHNY and CDR2 SVGAGI.